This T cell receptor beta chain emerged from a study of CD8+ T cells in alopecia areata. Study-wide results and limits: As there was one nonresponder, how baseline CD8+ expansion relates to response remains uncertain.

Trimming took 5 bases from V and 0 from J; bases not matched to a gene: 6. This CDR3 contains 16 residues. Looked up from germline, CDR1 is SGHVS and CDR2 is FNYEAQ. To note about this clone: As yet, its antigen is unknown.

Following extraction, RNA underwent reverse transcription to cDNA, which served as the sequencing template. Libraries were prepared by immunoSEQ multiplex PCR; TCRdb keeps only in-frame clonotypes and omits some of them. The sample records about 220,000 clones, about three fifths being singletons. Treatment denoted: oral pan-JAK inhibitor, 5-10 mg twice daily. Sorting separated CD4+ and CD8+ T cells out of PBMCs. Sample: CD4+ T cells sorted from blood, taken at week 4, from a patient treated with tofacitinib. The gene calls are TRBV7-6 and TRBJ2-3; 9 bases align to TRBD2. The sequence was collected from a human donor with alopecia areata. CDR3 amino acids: CASSLRLADSTDTQYF. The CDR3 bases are TGTGCCAGCAGCCTCCGACTAGCGGATAGCACAGATACGCAGTATTTT.